This TCR beta chain derives from a study of neurological immune-mediated disorders (dated by TCRdb to the late 2010s). About the investigation overall: The study compared peripheral blood TCR-beta repertoires of HTLV-I-associated myelopathy (HAM/TSP) patients, multiple sclerosis patients and healthy controls using UMI-based sequencing. The 106 TCR-beta libraries included longitudinal samples, technical triplicates and paired sorted CD4+ and CD8+ T-cell subsets alongside PBMC samples. Each longitudinal HAM/TSP and healthy donor was sampled at 3 time-points spaced at roughly 3-40 month intervals. The cohort included approximately 70 subjects: around 15 with HAM/TSP, some 34 with multiple sclerosis, and approximately 20 healthy controls.

The intended sense of this specimen's time point label: longitudinal time-point 3. Libraries from unsorted PBMCs were made from 2 million PBMCs kept in RNAlater at -80 degrees C until RNA extraction. Peripheral blood was subjected to Ficoll-Hypaque density gradient centrifugation to isolate PBMCs, which were then cryopreserved in liquid nitrogen. On the study overall, not on this receptor specifically: No identical CDR3 amino acid sequences were found to be shared among expanded clones across subjects, suggesting that TCR-beta repertoires were private in all groups. The highest TCR clonal expansion was observed in HAM/TSP patients, whereas the lowest was observed in MS patients, even when compared with healthy controls.

cDNA was synthesized by template-switch 5'RACE using a primer with a 10-nucleotide random unique molecular identifier that tagged each TCR transcript. Every sequencing run covered 15-18 subjects and yielded more than 180 million TCR-beta sequences. The RNeasy kit was used for extraction of total RNA. TCR-beta VDJ regions were amplified with primers for the TCR constant region and the 5'RACE anchor, using the KAPA Real-time Library Amplification kit. Sample indexes and Illumina adaptors were added in a first PCR, and a second PCR then increased library yield. After Ampure bead purification, the TCR product of roughly 650 bp was size-selected on a 2% E-gel SizeSelection system. Before pooling, library quality was assessed on a Bioanalyzer, concentration was determined with Qubit, and library quantification was performed with the Kapa Library Quantification kit. An Illumina HiSeq 2500 was used to sequence the libraries paired-end at 2 x 150 bp. To increase sequence diversity, about 23-32% phiX was spiked into each library pool. The published analysis was carried out like this. Quality-filtered reads were processed with the UMI-based MiGEC pipeline, and over 90% of raw TCR sequences were removed by the MiGEC pipeline during error correction. VDJ genes were aligned to IMGT germline references, and clonotypes were defined by unique CDR3 amino acid sequence plus V-J genes. Clonal expansion, Shannon diversity and CDR3 relatedness were evaluated with VDJtools (CalcPairwiseDistances, ClusterSamples), while phylogenetic trees were built in CLCbio workbench. Using coefficient-of-variation modelling across technical triplicates, the study counted a clone as expanded if it had at least 8 unique UMIs. The public reads were reprocessed in TCRdb via fastp at Q25 and MiXCR, keeping in-frame beta chains. Each CDR3 protein appears once, grouped with its most common genes and DNA. TCRdb, not the authors, supplied the V and J calls. A total of approximately 100,000 distinct CDR3 sequences appear in this sample, 10% to 11% of them only once. Under 3.5% of the sample comes from the top ten.

CDR1 and CDR2 (ENHRY, SYGVKD) derive from the germline V gene. Clipping removes 3 bases from V and 1 base from J, with 1 as the unmatched junction base count. The CDR3 sequence holds 14 residues, the cysteine and phenylalanine included. The DNA shown is the 42-base CDR3, in frame from base 1. Ten or more counts support this clonotype. No antigen is known for it. Base qualities are missing; no much larger clone stands one base away. The source is a female donor with HTLV-1-associated myelopathy (HAM/TSP). Recombination connected TRBV10-3 to TRBJ2-3, and 7 bases in between align with TRBD1. Source material: PBMCs. The CDR3 has the sequence CAISDQGGTDTQYF. The DNA sequence is given as TGTGCCATCAGTGACCAGGGGGGCACAGATACGCAGTATTTT.